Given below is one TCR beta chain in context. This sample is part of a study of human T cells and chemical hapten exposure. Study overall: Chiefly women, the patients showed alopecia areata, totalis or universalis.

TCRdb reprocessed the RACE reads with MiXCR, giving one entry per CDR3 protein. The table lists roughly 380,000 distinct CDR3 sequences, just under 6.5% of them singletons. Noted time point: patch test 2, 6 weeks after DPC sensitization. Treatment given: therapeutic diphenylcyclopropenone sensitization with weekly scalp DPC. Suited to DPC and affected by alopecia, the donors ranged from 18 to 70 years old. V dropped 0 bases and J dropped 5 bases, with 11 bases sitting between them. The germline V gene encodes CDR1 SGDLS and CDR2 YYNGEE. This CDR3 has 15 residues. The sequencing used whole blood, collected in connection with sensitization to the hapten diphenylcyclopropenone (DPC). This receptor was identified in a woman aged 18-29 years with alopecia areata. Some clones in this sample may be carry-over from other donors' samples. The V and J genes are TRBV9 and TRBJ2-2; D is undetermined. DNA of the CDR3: TGTGCCAGCAGCGTAGGTCTCGGCGGTACCGGGGAGCTGTTTTTT. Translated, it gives CASSVGLGGTGELFF.